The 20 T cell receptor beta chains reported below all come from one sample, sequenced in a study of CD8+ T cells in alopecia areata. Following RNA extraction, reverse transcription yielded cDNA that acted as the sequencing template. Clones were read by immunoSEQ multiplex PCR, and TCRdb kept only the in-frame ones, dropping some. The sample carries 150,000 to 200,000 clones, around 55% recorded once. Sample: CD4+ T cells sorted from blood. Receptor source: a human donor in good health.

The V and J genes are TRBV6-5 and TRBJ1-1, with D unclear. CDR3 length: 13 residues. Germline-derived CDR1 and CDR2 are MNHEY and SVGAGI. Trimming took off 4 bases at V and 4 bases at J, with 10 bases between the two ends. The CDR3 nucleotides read TGTGCCAGCAGTTTTGTTTATACCACTGAAGCTTTCTTT. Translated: CASSFVYTTEAFF.

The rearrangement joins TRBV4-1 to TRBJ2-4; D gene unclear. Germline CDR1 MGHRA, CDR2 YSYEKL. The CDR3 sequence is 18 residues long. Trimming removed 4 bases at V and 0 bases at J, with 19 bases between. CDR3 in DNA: TGCGCCAGCAGCCCCACAAGAAGTCCGGCGAGAGCCAAAAACATTCAGTACTTC. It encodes CASSPTRSPARAKNIQYF.

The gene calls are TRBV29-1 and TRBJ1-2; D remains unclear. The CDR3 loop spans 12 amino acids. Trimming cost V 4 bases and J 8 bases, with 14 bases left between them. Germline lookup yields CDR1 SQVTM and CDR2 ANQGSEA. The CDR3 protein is CSVGGYSEGYTF. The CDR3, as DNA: TGCAGCGTTGGTGGGTATTCGGAGGGCTACACCTTC.

The CDR3 loop reads CATGEPYQPQHF. The CDR3 DNA is TGTGCCACAGGGGAACCCTATCAGCCCCAGCATTTT. The chain employs TRBV6-5 and TRBJ1-5; D is perhaps TRBD1 (6 bases). V was clipped by 10 bases and J by 5 bases, with 12 bases between them. Looked up from germline, CDR1 is MNHEY and CDR2 is SVGAGI. The CDR3 is made up of 12 amino acids.

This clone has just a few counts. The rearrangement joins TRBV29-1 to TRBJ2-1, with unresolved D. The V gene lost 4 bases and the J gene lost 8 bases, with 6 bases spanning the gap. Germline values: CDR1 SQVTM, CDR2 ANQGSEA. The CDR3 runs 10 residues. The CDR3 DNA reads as TGCAGCGTTGGGATGGATGAGCAGTTCTTC. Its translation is CSVGMDEQFF.

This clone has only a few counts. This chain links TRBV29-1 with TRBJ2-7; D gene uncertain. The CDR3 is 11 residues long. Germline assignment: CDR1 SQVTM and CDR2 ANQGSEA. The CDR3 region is CSAIWSYEQYF. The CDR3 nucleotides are TGCAGTGCAATCTGGTCCTACGAGCAGTACTTC.

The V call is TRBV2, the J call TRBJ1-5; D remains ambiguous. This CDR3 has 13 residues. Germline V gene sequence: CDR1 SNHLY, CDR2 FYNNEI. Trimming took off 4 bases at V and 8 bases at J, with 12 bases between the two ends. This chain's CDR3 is CASSVEGLKPQHF. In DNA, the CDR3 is TGTGCCAGCAGTGTGGAGGGATTGAAGCCCCAGCATTTT.

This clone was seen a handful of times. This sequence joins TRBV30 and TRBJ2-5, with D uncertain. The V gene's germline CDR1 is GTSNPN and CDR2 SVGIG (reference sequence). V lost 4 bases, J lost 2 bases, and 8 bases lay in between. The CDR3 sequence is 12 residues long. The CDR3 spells CAWTAYQETQYF. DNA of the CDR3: TGTGCCTGGACCGCCTATCAAGAGACCCAGTACTTC. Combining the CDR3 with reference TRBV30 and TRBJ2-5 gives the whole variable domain SQTIHQWPATLVQPVGSPLSLECTVEGTSNPNLYWYRQAAGRGLQLLFYSVGIGQISSEVPQNLSASRPQDRQFILSSKKLLLSDSGFYLCAWTAYQETQYFGPGTRLLVL.

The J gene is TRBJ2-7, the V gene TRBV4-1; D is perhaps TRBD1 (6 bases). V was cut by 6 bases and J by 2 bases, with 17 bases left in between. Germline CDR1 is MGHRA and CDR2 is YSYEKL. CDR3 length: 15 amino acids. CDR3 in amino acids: CASSRLPDRAYEQYF. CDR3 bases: TGCGCCAGCAGTCGACTTCCGGACAGAGCCTACGAGCAGTACTTC.

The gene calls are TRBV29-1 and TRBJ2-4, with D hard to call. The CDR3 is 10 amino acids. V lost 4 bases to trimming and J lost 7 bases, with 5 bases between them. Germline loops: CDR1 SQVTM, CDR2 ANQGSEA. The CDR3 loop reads CSVVGNIQYF. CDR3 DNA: TGCAGCGTTGTAGGGAACATTCAGTACTTC.

This CDR3 is CASSENRAAYSNQPQHF. In DNA form, the CDR3 reads TGTGCCAGCAGTGAGAACAGGGCCGCTTATAGCAATCAGCCCCAGCATTTT. The J gene is TRBJ1-5, the V gene TRBV2; D is perhaps TRBD1 (6 bases). This CDR3 comprises 17 residues. V was trimmed by 3 bases and J by 0 bases, leaving 15 bases between them. Germline values: CDR1 SNHLY, CDR2 FYNNEI.

The CDR3 here is CAWSFRGELTEAFF. The CDR3 coding sequence is TGTGCCTGGAGTTTTAGAGGGGAGTTAACTGAAGCTTTCTTT. The chain combines TRBV30 with TRBJ1-1; possible D gene TRBD1, 5 bases. The CDR3 is 14 amino acids. Germline V gene sequence: CDR1 GTSNPN, CDR2 SVGIG (reference sequence). The V end was cut by 2 bases, the J end by 5 bases, with 15 bases between.

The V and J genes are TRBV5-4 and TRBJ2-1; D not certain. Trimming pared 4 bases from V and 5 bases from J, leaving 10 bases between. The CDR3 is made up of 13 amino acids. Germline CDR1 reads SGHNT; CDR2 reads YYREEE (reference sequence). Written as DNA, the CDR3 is TGTGCCAGCAGCACCTTACTCGACAATGAGCAGTTCTTC. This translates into CASSTLLDNEQFF.

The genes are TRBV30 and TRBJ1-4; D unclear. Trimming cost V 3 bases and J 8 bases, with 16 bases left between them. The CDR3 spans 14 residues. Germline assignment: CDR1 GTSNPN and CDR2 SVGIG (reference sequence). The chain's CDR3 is CAWRPVGFGEKLFF. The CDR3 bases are TGTGCCTGGAGACCGGTCGGGTTTGGCGAAAAACTGTTTTTT.

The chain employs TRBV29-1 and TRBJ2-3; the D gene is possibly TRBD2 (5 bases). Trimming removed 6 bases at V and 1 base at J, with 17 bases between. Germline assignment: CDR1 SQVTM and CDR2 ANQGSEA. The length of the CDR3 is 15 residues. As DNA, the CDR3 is TGCAGCGTGGCCGGAACAGAGGGCGGCACAGATACGCAGTATTTT. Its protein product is CSVAGTEGGTDTQYF.

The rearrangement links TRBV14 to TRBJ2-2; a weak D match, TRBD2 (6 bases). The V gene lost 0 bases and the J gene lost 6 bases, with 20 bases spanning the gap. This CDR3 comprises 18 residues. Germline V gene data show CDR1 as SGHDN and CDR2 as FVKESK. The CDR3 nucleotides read TGTGCCAGCAGCCAAGACTCGGGGACTCTACTCTACGCCGGGGAGCTGTTTTTT. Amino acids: CASSQDSGTLLYAGELFF.

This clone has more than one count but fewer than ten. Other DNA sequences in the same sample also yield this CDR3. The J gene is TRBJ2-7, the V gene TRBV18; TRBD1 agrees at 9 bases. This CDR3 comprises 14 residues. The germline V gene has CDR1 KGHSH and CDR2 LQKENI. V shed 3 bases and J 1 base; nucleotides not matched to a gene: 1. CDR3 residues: CASSPGTGSYEQYF. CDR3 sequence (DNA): TGTGCCAGCTCACCGGGGACAGGGTCCTACGAGCAGTACTTC.

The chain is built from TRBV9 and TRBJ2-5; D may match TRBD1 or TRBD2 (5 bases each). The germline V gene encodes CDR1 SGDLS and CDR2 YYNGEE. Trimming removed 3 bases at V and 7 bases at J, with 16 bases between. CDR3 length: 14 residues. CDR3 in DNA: TGTGCCAGCAGCGGACACCGGGGCCCCGCGACCCAGTACTTC. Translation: CASSGHRGPATQYF.

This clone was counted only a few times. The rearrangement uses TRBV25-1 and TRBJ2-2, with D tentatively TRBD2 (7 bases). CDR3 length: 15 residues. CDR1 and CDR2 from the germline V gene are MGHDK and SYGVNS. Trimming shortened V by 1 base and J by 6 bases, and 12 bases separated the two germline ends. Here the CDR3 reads CASSEWGGLAGELFF. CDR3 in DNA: TGTGCCAGCAGTGAATGGGGGGGGCTGGCCGGGGAGCTGTTTTTT.

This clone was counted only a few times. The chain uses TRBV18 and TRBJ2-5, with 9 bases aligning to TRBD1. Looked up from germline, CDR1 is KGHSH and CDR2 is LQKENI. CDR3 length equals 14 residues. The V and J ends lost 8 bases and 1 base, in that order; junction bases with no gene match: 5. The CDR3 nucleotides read TGTGCCAGCGGACTGACAGGGGGCCAAGAGACCCAGTACTTC. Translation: CASGLTGGQETQYF.